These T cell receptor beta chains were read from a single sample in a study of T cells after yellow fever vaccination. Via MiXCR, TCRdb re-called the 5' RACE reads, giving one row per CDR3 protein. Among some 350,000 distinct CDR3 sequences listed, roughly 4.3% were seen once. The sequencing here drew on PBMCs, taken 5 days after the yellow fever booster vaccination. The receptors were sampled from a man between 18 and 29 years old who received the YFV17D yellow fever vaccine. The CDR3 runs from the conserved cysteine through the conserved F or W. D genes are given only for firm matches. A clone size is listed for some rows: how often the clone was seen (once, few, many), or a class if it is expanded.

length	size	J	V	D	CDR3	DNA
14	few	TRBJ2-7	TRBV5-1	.	CASSAGRIAYEQYF	TGCGCCAGCAGCGCTGGGAGGATAGCGTACGAGCAGTACTTC
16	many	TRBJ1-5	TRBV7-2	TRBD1	CASSLVAGGEGQPQHF	TGTGCCAGCAGCTTAGTGGCAGGGGGCGAGGGTCAGCCCCAGCATTTT
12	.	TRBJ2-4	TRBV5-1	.	CASRGAKNIQYF	TGCGCCAGCAGGGGAGCCAAAAACATTCAGTACTTC
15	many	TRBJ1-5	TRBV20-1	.	CSAIGTRGLDQPQHF	TGCAGTGCTATAGGGACCAGGGGCCTGGATCAGCCCCAGCATTTT
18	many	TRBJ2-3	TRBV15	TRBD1	CATSRDGPTGTSTDTQYF	TGTGCCACCAGCAGAGATGGCCCGACAGGGACGAGCACAGATACGCAGTATTTT
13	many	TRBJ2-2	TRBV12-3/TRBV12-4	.	CASTPTSTGELFF	TGTGCCAGCACCCCGACTAGCACCGGGGAGCTGTTTTTT
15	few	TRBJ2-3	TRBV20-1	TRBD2	CSALVPSGGADTQYF	TGCAGTGCGCTAGTACCCAGCGGGGGAGCAGATACGCAGTATTTT
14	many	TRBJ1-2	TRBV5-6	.	CASSDSWGSYGYTF	TGTGCCAGCAGCGACTCATGGGGGTCCTATGGCTACACCTTC
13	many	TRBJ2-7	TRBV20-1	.	CSARDRGAYEQYF	TGCAGTGCTAGAGACAGGGGAGCCTACGAGCAGTACTTC
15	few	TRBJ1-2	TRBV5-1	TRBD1	CASREDGQGIYGYTF	TGCGCCAGCAGGGAAGACGGACAGGGGATTTATGGCTACACCTTC
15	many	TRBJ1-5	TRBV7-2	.	CASSSGGAGNQPQHF	TGTGCCAGCAGCTCCGGAGGGGCTGGCAATCAGCCCCAGCATTTT
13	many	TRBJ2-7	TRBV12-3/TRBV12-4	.	CASSSSPEVSWHF	TGTGCCAGCAGTTCCAGCCCGGAGGTCTCATGGCACTTC
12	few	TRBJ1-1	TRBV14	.	CARRQWNTEAFF	TGTGCCAGAAGACAGTGGAACACTGAAGCTTTCTTT
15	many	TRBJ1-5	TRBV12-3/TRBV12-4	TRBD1	CASSLVGDRRQPQHF	TGTGCCAGCAGTTTAGTAGGGGACAGGAGACAGCCCCAGCATTTT
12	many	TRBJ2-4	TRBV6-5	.	CASSTAGYIQYF	TGTGCCAGCAGTACGGCAGGATACATTCAGTACTTC
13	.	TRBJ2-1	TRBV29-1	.	CSVAPSSYNEQFF	TGCAGCGTTGCACCGAGCTCCTACAATGAGCAGTTCTTC
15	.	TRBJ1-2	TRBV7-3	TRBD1	CASSITGTESYGYTF	TGTGCCAGCAGCATAACCGGGACAGAAAGCTATGGCTACACCTTC
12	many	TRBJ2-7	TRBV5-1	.	CASSLASYEQYF	TGCGCCAGCAGCCTTGCTTCCTACGAGCAGTACTTC
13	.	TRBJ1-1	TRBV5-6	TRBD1	CASSFDREGEAFF	TGTGCCAGCAGCTTTGACAGGGAGGGTGAAGCTTTCTTT
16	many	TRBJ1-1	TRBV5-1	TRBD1	CASSTEGTGWNTEAFF	TGCGCCAGCAGTACGGAGGGGACAGGGTGGAACACTGAAGCTTTCTTT
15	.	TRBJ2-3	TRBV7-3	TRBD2	CASSLSLAGRDTQYF	TGTGCCAGCAGCTTATCGCTAGCGGGGCGAGATACGCAGTATTTT
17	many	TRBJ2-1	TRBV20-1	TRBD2	CSARTGAPSGDGTEQFF	TGCAGTGCTAGAACTGGGGCACCTAGCGGGGATGGAACGGAGCAGTTCTTC
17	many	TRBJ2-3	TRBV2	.	CASSQRDQQGFTDTQYF	TGTGCCAGCAGTCAGAGGGATCAACAGGGATTCACAGATACGCAGTATTTT
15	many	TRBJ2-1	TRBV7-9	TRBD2	CASSTSSGGLNEQFF	TGTGCCAGCAGCACCTCTAGCGGGGGGCTCAATGAGCAGTTCTTC
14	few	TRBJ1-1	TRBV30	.	CAWIQSAMNTEAFF	TGTGCCTGGATCCAGTCTGCTATGAACACTGAAGCTTTCTTT
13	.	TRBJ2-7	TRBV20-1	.	CSAIQANSYEQYF	TGCAGTGCTATACAGGCAAACTCCTACGAGCAGTACTTC